Detailed here is one T cell receptor beta chain. The antigen remains unidentified. The length of the CDR3 is 11 residues. Trimming pared 0 bases from V and 11 bases from J, leaving 8 bases between. The germline V gene encodes CDR1 DFQATT and CDR2 SNEGSKA (reference sequence). Version v3.0 of the immunoSEQ assay was performed at survey level. In sequencing, roughly 40,000-50,000 T-cell genomes per sample were targeted. The assay was immunoSEQ multiplex PCR, and TCRdb's table has in-frame clones only and misses some. The data contain roughly 20,000 clones, around 80% of them singletons. It was in the United States that all participants with HIV were treated. The sample comes from a study of long-term antiretroviral therapy in people with HIV. Findings of the study overall: Controls had broader CDR3 length ranges than HIV repertoires did. For ART adherence, viral resistance and therapy changes, no data were available.

Sequences were derived from unsorted PBMCs, sampled 4.1 years after starting antiretroviral therapy. The chain recombines TRBV20-1 with TRBJ1-3, with no clear D. The clonotype was recovered from a woman aged 40 to 49 with HIV. This CDR3 reads CSAREQVAIYF. As DNA, the CDR3 is TGCAGTGCTAGAGAGCAGGTCGCCATATATTTT.